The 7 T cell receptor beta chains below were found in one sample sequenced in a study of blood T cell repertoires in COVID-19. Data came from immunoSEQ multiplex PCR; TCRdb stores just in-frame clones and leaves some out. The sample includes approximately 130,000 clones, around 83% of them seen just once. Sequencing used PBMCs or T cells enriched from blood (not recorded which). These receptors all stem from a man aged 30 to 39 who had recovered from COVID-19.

CDR3 nucleotide sequence: TGTGCCAGCAGTGAAGTAATGTTTATGAGGGACAATGAGCAGTTCTTC. Amino acid sequence: CASSEVMFMRDNEQFF. The genes are TRBV6-1 and TRBJ2-1, with a possible D match to TRBD2 (5 bases). The CDR3 consists of 16 residues. V gave up 1 base and J gave up 5 bases, with 15 bases separating them. Looked up from germline, CDR1 is MNHNS and CDR2 is SASEGT.

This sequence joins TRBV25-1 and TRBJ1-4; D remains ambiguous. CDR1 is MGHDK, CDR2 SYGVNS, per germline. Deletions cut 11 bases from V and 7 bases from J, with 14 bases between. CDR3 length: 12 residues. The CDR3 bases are TGTGCCTCAACGGGATCGAGTGAAAAACTGTTTTTT. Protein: CASTGSSEKLFF.

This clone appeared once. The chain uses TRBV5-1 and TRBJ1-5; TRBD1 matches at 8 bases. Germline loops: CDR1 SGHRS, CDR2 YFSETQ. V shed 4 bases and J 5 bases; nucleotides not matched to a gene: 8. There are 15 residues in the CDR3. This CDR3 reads CASSPGDRFDQPQHF. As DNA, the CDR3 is TGCGCCAGCAGCCCAGGGGACAGGTTCGATCAGCCCCAGCATTTT.

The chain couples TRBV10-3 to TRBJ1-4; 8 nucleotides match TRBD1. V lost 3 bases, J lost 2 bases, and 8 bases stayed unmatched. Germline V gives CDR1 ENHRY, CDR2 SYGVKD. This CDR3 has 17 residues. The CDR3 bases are TGTGCCATCAGTGAAACAGGGGGGTTTTCTACTAATGAAAAACTGTTTTTT. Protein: CAISETGGFSTNEKLFF.

CDR3 DNA: TGTGCCAGCACATCAGGGGGCACTAGCAATCAGCCCCAGCATTTT. Residues: CASTSGGTSNQPQHF. The chain couples TRBV2 to TRBJ1-5, with 8 positions matching TRBD1. Germline CDR1 is SNHLY and CDR2 is FYNNEI. V shed 7 bases, J shed 0 bases, and the junction held 5 bases outside the gene matches. The CDR3 extends over 15 amino acids.

CDR3 sequence: CASSQGPQSENTIYF. The CDR3 nucleotides are TGTGCCAGCAGCCAGGGGCCCCAAAGTGAAAACACCATATATTTT. This chain uses TRBV3-1 (or the pseudogene TRBV3-2) with TRBJ1-3; TRBD1 is a possible D gene (5 bases). The CDR3 is 15 amino acids. Looked up from germline, CDR1 is LGHDT and CDR2 is YNNKEL (reference sequence). V was clipped by 3 bases and J by 6 bases, with 15 bases between them.

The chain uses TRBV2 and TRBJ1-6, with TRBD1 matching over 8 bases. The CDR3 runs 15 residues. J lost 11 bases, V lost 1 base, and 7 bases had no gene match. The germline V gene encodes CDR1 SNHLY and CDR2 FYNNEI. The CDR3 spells CASSEETGDRTPLHF. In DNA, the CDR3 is TGTGCCAGCAGTGAAGAGACAGGGGATAGGACACCCCTCCACTTT.